This TCR beta chain is from a study of CD8 T cells in Susac syndrome. A word on this clonotype: Its specificity is unknown.

Blood CD8+ and CD4+ T cells underwent high-throughput TCR beta sequencing. Bulk CD8+ and CD4+ cells came from magnetic negative isolation; CD8+ TEMRA by FACS. Study-wide findings and caveats: The study's TCR sequencing and HLA analysis covered a relatively small number of individuals, and the study acknowledged this.

RNA was extracted with the RNeasy kit, and a quantity of about 0.45 to 1 ug was reverse transcribed using random hexamers. Multiplex immunoSEQ PCR targeted 54 Vbeta and 13 Jbeta TCR beta segments. One entry per CDR3 protein results from TCRdb running MiXCR on the immunoSEQ multiplex PCR reads. The sample carries a few hundred thousand distinct CDR3 sequences, roughly 96% recorded once. The source material was CD4+ T cells from PBMCs. The clonotype originates from a human donor with multiple sclerosis.

CDR3 coding DNA: TGTGCCAGCAGCTTAACCCGGAGCCTAGCGGTATACAATGAGCAGTTCTTC. Translation: CASSLTRSLAVYNEQFF. V gene TRBV7-9 combines with J gene TRBJ2-1; the match to TRBD2 covers 7 bases. Germline CDR1 SEHNR, CDR2 FQNEAQ (reference sequence). V lost 2 bases to trimming and J lost 4 bases; unmatched junction nucleotides: 11. This CDR3 comprises 17 residues.